Below, 22 T cell receptor beta chains from the same sample are listed, as sequenced in a study of T cell responses to AZD1222 COVID-19 vaccine. Assay: immunoSEQ multiplex PCR; the TCRdb copy retains only in-frame clones and omits some. The table lists 150,000 to 160,000 clones, more than 90% of them singletons. Sequenced here: peripheral blood, sampled on day 0 of AZD1222 vaccination. These receptors all come from an adult in good health.

This chain links TRBV6-5 with TRBJ2-7; 8 bases match TRBD1. This CDR3 has 13 amino acids. The junction had 6 bases not matched to a gene; V was cut back by 7 bases and J by 4 bases. Per the germline V gene, CDR1 is MNHEY and CDR2 is SVGAGI. The CDR3 DNA sequence: TGTGCCAGCACCACAGGGGGGTCTTACGAGCAGTACTTC. The encoded protein is CASTTGGSYEQYF.

V is TRBV23-1 and J is TRBJ2-5; 11 nucleotides line up with TRBD2. TRBV23-1 is an open reading frame whose function is uncertain. The CDR3 is made up of 17 amino acids. Trimming took 4 bases from V and 5 from J; bases not matched to a gene: 12. CDR3 in amino acids: CASSRILAGGPGETQYF. In nucleotides, the CDR3 is TGCGCCAGCAGTCGGATATTAGCGGGAGGGCCTGGGGAGACCCAGTACTTC.

This rearrangement joins TRBV5-5 to TRBJ1-4; D perhaps matches TRBD1 (5 bases). The CDR3 has 16 residues. V lost 0 bases and J 4 bases, leaving 13 bases between the germline ends. The germline V gene encodes CDR1 SGHKS and CDR2 YYEKEE (reference sequence). CDR3 in DNA: TGTGCCAGCAGCTTGGGCCTGCAGGGCCTTAATGAAAAACTGTTTTTT. Encoded protein: CASSLGLQGLNEKLFF.

The chain employs TRBV5-6 and TRBJ1-5; tentatively, D is TRBD1 (5 bases). V lost 1 base, J lost 1 base, and 9 bases lay in between. This CDR3 is built from 15 residues. Germline V CDR1 and CDR2: SGHDT, YYEEEE. The CDR3, as DNA: TGTGCCAGCAGCTTGCGGGGACCCAGCAATCAGCCCCAGCATTTT. Encoded protein: CASSLRGPSNQPQHF.

The rearrangement joins TRBV5-6 to TRBJ1-6, with D possibly being TRBD1 (6 bases). Trimming removed 0 bases at V and 7 bases at J, with 11 bases between. The CDR3 contains 15 residues. From germline, CDR1 is SGHDT and CDR2 YYEEEE. In nucleotides, the CDR3 is TGTGCCAGCAGCTTGGTTTCAGGGGCAAATTCACCCCTCCACTTT. Protein product: CASSLVSGANSPLHF.

This chain links TRBV13 with TRBJ2-2, with D uncertain. The CDR3 sequence is 15 residues long. Germline V gene data show CDR1 as PRHDT and CDR2 as FYEKMQ (reference sequence). Trimming cost V 5 bases and J 1 base, with 11 bases left between them. CDR3 region: CASSNPDLNTGELFF. CDR3 DNA sequence: TGTGCCAGCAGCAACCCCGACTTGAACACCGGGGAGCTGTTTTTT.

This chain links TRBV7-3 with TRBJ2-3; D is undetermined. CDR1 SGHTA and CDR2 FQGTGA come from the germline V gene. This CDR3 spans 13 amino acids. V was clipped by 4 bases and J by 3 bases, with 8 bases between them. The CDR3 sequence is CASSSPVTDTQYF. The CDR3 region has the DNA TGTGCCAGCAGCTCGCCAGTTACAGATACGCAGTATTTT.

This chain connects TRBV28 to TRBJ2-2; no clear D. V shed 1 base and J shed 3 bases, with 15 bases lying between them. The CDR3 extends over 17 amino acids. CDR1 is MDHEN, CDR2 SYDVKM, per germline. CDR3 in amino acids: CASSLSRLGRDTGELFF. CDR3 DNA sequence: TGTGCCAGCAGTTTATCGCGTTTAGGCCGAGACACCGGGGAGCTGTTTTTT.

This chain uses TRBV27 with TRBJ1-2, with 8 bases lining up with TRBD1. This CDR3 is 14 amino acids long. Germline V gene sequence: CDR1 MNHEY, CDR2 SMNVEV (reference sequence). With 7 bases clipped from V and 8 bases from J, the junction kept 12 bases outside the gene matches. The CDR3 protein is CASTQGTGSRGYTF. The DNA for the CDR3 is TGTGCCAGCACTCAAGGGACAGGCAGTCGAGGCTACACCTTC.

This clone was counted a single time. V is TRBV19 and J is TRBJ1-1; maybe TRBD1 (5 bases). V lost 3 bases and J 1 base, leaving 18 bases between the germline ends. CDR3 length: 17 residues. Germline V lookup: CDR1 LNHDA, CDR2 SQIVND (reference sequence). CDR3 protein: CASSIGSMGDPNTEAFF. In nucleotides, the CDR3 is TGTGCCAGTAGTATCGGGTCTATGGGGGACCCGAACACTGAAGCTTTCTTT.

This chain uses TRBV6-5 with TRBJ1-6; D gene ambiguous. The V gene's germline CDR1 is MNHEY and CDR2 SVGAGI. This CDR3 is 14 amino acids long. With 8 bases removed from V and 0 bases from J, the gap between germline ends came to 8 bases. CDR3 nucleotide sequence: TGTGCCAGCTCTGGACGCTCCTATAATTCACCCCTCCACTTT. It specifies CASSGRSYNSPLHF.

V and J are TRBV7-2 and TRBJ1-4; possible D gene TRBD1, 5 bases. The length of the CDR3 is 14 residues. The germline V and J ends were trimmed by 6 bases and 8 bases, with 16 bases remaining between them. The germline gives CDR1 SGHTA, CDR2 FQGNSA. CDR3 DNA: TGTGCCAGCAGTTCCGGGCAGGGCGGAGAAAAACTGTTTTTT. Translated: CASSSGQGGEKLFF. The full variable domain, rest sourced from reference TRBV7-2 and TRBJ1-4, is GAGVSQSPSNKVTEKGKDVELRCDPISGHTALYWYRQSLGQGLEFLIYFQGNSAPDKSGLPSDRFSAERTGGSVSTLTIQRTQQEDSAVYLCASSSGQGGEKLFFGSGTQLSVL.

The count of this clone is one. The same CDR3 is also encoded by other DNA sequences in this sample. The chain recombines TRBV27 with TRBJ2-2, with unresolved D. The V and J ends lost 4 bases and 1 base respectively, with 4 bases between them. The CDR3 totals 13 residues. Looked up from germline, CDR1 is MNHEY and CDR2 is SMNVEV (reference sequence). This CDR3 reads CASSSLNTGELFF. CDR3 nucleotide sequence: TGTGCCAGCAGTTCTTTGAACACCGGGGAGCTGTTTTTT.

This clone was picked up a small number of times. This chain connects TRBV7-9 to TRBJ1-3; D is possibly TRBD1 (6 bases). The length of the CDR3 is 14 residues. CDR1 is SEHNR and CDR2 is FQNEAQ in the germline V gene (reference sequence). The V end lost 4 bases, the J end lost 4 bases, and 11 bases lay between the germline ends. CDR3: CASSSPQGGNTIYF. CDR3 DNA: TGTGCCAGCAGCTCCCCACAGGGAGGAAACACCATATATTTT.

This chain uses TRBV10-3 with TRBJ2-7; D is possibly TRBD1 (5 bases). From germline, CDR1 is ENHRY and CDR2 SYGVKD. The V end was cut by 3 bases, the J end by 4 bases, with 16 bases between. The CDR3 runs 15 residues. In DNA, the CDR3 is TGTGCCATCAGTGACCCGAGCAGGGTGAATTACGAGCAGTACTTC. Its translation: CAISDPSRVNYEQYF.

The chain is built from TRBV29-1 and TRBJ2-7; tentatively, D is TRBD1 or TRBD2 (5 bases each). V was clipped by 6 bases and J by 1 base, with 13 bases between them. Germline loops: CDR1 SQVTM, CDR2 ANQGSEA. The CDR3 consists of 13 residues. DNA of the CDR3: TGCAGCGTCAGAGGGACGGAATCCTACGAGCAGTACTTC. Translation: CSVRGTESYEQYF.

This clone was found a few times. The V and J genes are TRBV12-3 or TRBV12-4 and TRBJ1-2, with D possibly matching TRBD1 (5 bases). There are 13 residues in the CDR3. The V gene lost 8 bases and the J gene lost 8 bases, with 18 bases spanning the gap. This CDR3 reads CASGSSTGVGYTF. The CDR3 DNA follows: TGTGCCAGCGGCTCCTCAACAGGTGTGGGCTACACCTTC.

The chain joins TRBV12-3 or TRBV12-4 to TRBJ1-6; the D is unclear. CDR3 length: 12 amino acids. V lost 7 bases to trimming and J lost 5 bases, with 6 bases between them. In nucleotides, the CDR3 is TGTGCCAGCACCGCTGATAATTCACCCCTCCACTTT. This sequence encodes CASTADNSPLHF.

The chain uses TRBV2 and TRBJ2-3, with no clear D. The CDR3 runs 11 residues. From germline, CDR1 is SNHLY and CDR2 FYNNEI. The ends were cut back, 6 bases at V and 4 bases at J, with 5 bases in the middle. CDR3 DNA: TGTGCCAGCAGGGTAGCAGATACGCAGTATTTT. Translating it yields CASRVADTQYF.

Points on this clone: A clone one base away is much larger, so this may be a read error. V usage is TRBV6-6 and J usage is TRBJ2-3; 8 bases are shared with TRBD2. Germline values: CDR1 MNHNY, CDR2 SVGAGI (reference sequence). V lost 4 bases, J lost 1 base, and 1 base stayed unmatched. This CDR3 has 14 amino acids. DNA of the CDR3: TGTGCCAGCAGTTTTAGCGGGGGCACAGATACGCAGTATTTT. Encoded protein: CASSFSGGTDTQYF.

Turning to this clone: A junction boundary mismatches the germline segment, possibly from a read error. V gene TRBV7-7 combines with J gene TRBJ2-3, with D tentatively TRBD1 or TRBD2 (5 bases each). CDR3 length: 16 residues. Germline V CDR1 and CDR2: SSHAT, FNYEAQ (reference sequence). This chain's CDR3 is CASSLRDGSGADTQYF. DNA for the CDR3: TGTGCTAGCAGCTTACGGGACGGCAGTGGGGCAGATACGCAGTATTTT. The whole variable domain, remainder taken from reference TRBV7-7 and TRBJ2-3, is GAGVSQSPRYKVTKRGQDVTLRCDPISSHATLYWYQQALGQGPEFLTYFNYEAQPDKSGLPSDRFSAERPEGSISTLTIQRTEQRDSAMYRCASSLRDGSGADTQYFGPGTRLTVL.

The gene calls are TRBV10-2 and TRBJ2-7; TRBD1 aligns across 9 bases. The CDR3 sequence is 13 residues long. Germline V gene lookup returns CDR1 WSHSY and CDR2 SAAADI. The trim removed 7 bases at V and 7 bases at J, leaving 8 bases unmatched. The CDR3 reads CASIGQGSQEQYF. The CDR3 nucleotides read TGCGCCAGCATAGGACAGGGGTCCCAGGAGCAGTACTTC.